These T cell receptor beta chains were read from a single sample in a study of vaccination and CD4 T cells after COVID-19. Their specific antigens are unknown. From the PCR reads, TCRdb called clonotypes with MiXCR, one entry per CDR3 protein. The sample lists a few thousand distinct CDR3 sequences; more than 20% were seen once. This material consisted of CD4+ T cells from blood, cultured in vitro, taken after SARS-CoV-2 vaccination. These receptors were taken from a human donor who had recovered from COVID-19. The CDR3 runs from the conserved cysteine through the conserved F or W.

>TRBV28|TRBJ1-2
CASSLLKYGYTF
>TRBV7-2|TRBJ1-1
CASSLDRGAEAFF
>TRBV28|TRBJ1-6
CASSSELATTNSPLHF
>TRBV6-1|TRBJ2-6
CASRRTGAMSGANVLTF
>TRBV20-1|TRBJ1-2
CSADRGTYGYTF
>TRBV6-1|TRBJ2-7
CASSPRQGWSAGQYF
>TRBV20-1|TRBJ2-3
CSAREGRNTDTQYF
>TRBV19|TRBJ2-7
CASSIGFWGEQYF
>TRBV4-1|TRBJ1-2
CASSLGTPRNGYTF
>TRBV6-2/TRBV6-3|TRBJ1-5
CASSWRQGPSNQPQHF
>TRBV20-1|TRBJ1-2
CSVGQGNYGYTF
>TRBV6-1|TRBJ1-2
CASKDRGNSYGYTF
>TRBV7-2|TRBJ2-4
CASSLQGLGNIQYF
>TRBV7-2|TRBJ2-7
CASSLAGGSSYEQYF
>TRBV6-2/TRBV6-3|TRBJ2-7
CATRPGGSSYEQYF
>TRBV7-2|TRBJ1-1
CASSLRTEAFF
>TRBV20-1|TRBJ1-1
CRGFGGAGTEAFF
>TRBV20-1|TRBJ2-3
CSANPGGLEVTQYF